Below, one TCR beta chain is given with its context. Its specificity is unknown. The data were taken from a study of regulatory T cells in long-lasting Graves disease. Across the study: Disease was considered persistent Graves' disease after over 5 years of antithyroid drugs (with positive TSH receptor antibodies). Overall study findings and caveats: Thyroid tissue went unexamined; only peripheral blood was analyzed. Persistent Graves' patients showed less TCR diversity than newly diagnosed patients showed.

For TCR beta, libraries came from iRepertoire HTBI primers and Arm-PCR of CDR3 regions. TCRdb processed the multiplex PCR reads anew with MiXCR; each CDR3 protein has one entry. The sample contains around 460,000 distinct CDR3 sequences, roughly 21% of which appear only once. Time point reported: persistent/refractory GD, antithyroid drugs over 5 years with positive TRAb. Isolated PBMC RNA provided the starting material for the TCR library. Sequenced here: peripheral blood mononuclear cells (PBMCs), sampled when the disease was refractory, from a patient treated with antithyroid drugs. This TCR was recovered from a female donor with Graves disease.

In nucleotides, the CDR3 is TGTGCCACCAGCAGAGATCTGGGGGGTGGGAGGCAGCCCCAGCATTTT. It codes for CATSRDLGGGRQPQHF. The J gene is TRBJ1-5, the V gene TRBV15, with D perhaps TRBD1 (5 bases). Looked up from germline, CDR1 is LNHNV and CDR2 is YYDKDF (reference sequence). V lost 0 bases and J 7 bases, leaving 16 bases between the germline ends. The CDR3 sequence is 16 residues long.